This T cell receptor beta chain was sequenced in a study of breast tumors, draining lymph nodes, adjacent tissues. CDR1 and CDR2 (germline): WSHSY, SAAADI. Trimming left V 5 bases short and J 3 bases short, with 11 bases between. CDR3 size: 13 residues. TCRdb itself ran the multiplex PCR reads through MiXCR, one entry per CDR3 protein. This table holds fewer than 200,000 distinct CDR3 sequences, roughly a third found once. There are many counts of this clonotype. Its antigen is unknown. General observations from the study: Tumor TCR diversity was below lymph nodes but above nontumor tissue. Tumor and nontumor repertoires were significantly more similar in luminal-like than in basal-like breast cancer. That most tumor T cells come from lymph nodes remained unproven. Data fit most tumor T cells coming from lymph node, expanding in tumor.

Samples came from axillary lymph nodes draining the breast cancer. V is TRBV10-2 and J is TRBJ2-7, with a weak D call TRBD1 (5 bases). The receptor's source is a female donor with breast cancer. Some clones in this sample may be carry-over from other donors' samples. Source material: axillary lymph node tissue. CDR3 in amino acids: CASSPTEDYEQYF. Written as DNA, the CDR3 is TGCGCCAGCAGTCCGACAGAGGACTACGAGCAGTACTTC.